Listed here are 6 T cell receptor beta chains from one sample, sequenced in a study of blood T cells in healthy people across ages. The use of a sample-barcoded 5' primer and a J-beta primer mix characterized a second PCR of roughly 7 to 11 cycles. Each CDR3 protein is one row after TCRdb ran MiXCR on the 5' RACE reads. The sample holds about 670,000 distinct CDR3 sequences, less than 45% seen once. The sequencing sample was made of blood. These receptors came from an older man in good health.

This clonotype was recorded a few times. The J gene is TRBJ2-7, the V gene TRBV21-1; no DNA check was done on the table's D call, TRBD2. TRBV21-1 is a known pseudogene. The CDR3 spans 17 residues. CDR3 DNA: TGTGCCAGCAGCAAAGTCGGAGGGAGCGTATTCTCCTACGAGCAGTACTTC. Protein: CASSKVGGSVFSYEQYF.

The CDR3 here is CASTKGGRGISGDEQFF. The CDR3 coding sequence is TGTGCCAGCACCAAAGGGGGCAGGGGAATTTCTGGCGATGAGCAGTTCTTC. The chain employs TRBV11-3 and TRBJ2-1; 7 bases line up with TRBD1. This CDR3 region has 17 residues. Trimming at V came to 7 bases and at J to 8 bases, leaving 20 bases not matched to a gene. Germline CDR1 SGHNT, CDR2 YENEEA.

The chain carries TRBV6-2 or TRBV6-3 and TRBJ1-1, with D unclear. CDR3 size: 16 residues. V gave up 0 bases and J gave up 1 base, with 12 bases separating them. Germline V gene sequence: CDR1 MNHEY, CDR2 SVGEGT. CDR3 protein: CASSYSSSRGNTEAFF. In DNA form, the CDR3 reads TGTGCCAGCAGTTACTCGAGTTCTCGGGGGAACACTGAAGCTTTCTTT.

The chain is built from TRBV6-5 and TRBJ1-2; the D gene is possibly TRBD1 (6 bases). From germline, CDR1 is MNHEY and CDR2 SVGAGI. CDR3 length: 14 residues. V was cut by 2 bases and J by 3 bases, with 10 bases left in between. The CDR3 DNA reads TGTGCCAGCAGTTACAGGGCAGGGGACTATGGCTACACCTTC. Residues: CASSYRAGDYGYTF.

This clonotype was recorded only once. A much larger clonotype is one base distant, so this may be a read error. This chain links TRBV20-1 with TRBJ2-5; D remains ambiguous. The germline CDR1 and CDR2 sequences are DFQATT and SNEGSKA (reference sequence). The CDR3 is 12 amino acids. V was pared by 3 bases and J by 3 bases, with 8 bases between. The CDR3 DNA follows: TGCAGTGCTAGGGACGGCGAAGAGACCCAGTACTTC. Protein sequence: CSARDGEETQYF.

This clonotype was seen a handful of times. The chain recombines TRBV15 with TRBJ2-1; 9 bases fit TRBD2. This CDR3 is 15 amino acids long. Per germline, CDR1 LNHNV and CDR2 YYDKDF (reference sequence). The V segment lost 5 bases and the J segment 7 bases; nucleotides outside the gene matches: 9. The CDR3 is CATSGPSGEANEQFF. CDR3 DNA: TGTGCCACCAGCGGTCCTAGCGGGGAGGCGAATGAGCAGTTCTTC.